Listed below are T cell receptor beta chains from one sample, sequenced in a study of blood T cells in healthy people across ages. TCRdb called the 5' RACE reads again in MiXCR, with one record for every CDR3 protein. The table has hundreds of thousands of distinct CDR3 sequences, around 45% seen once. The specimen was blood. These receptors originate from a woman in her fifties or sixties in good health. Each CDR3 is given with its conserved first and last residue. A D gene is named only where the DNA matches it firmly. Size is omitted from some rows. Given values are once, few, many or a class for expanded clones.

V gene,clone size,D gene,J gene,CDR3 protein,CDR3 DNA
TRBV7-9,many,.,TRBJ2-7,CASSQLLAAPTYEQYF,TGTGCCAGCAGCCAACTATTAGCGGCGCCTACCTACGAGCAGTACTTC
TRBV12-3/TRBV12-4,few,.,TRBJ2-3,CASSPGGSQDTQYF,TGTGCCAGCAGTCCTGGGGGGTCCCAAGATACGCAGTATTTT
TRBV27,.,TRBD1,TRBJ1-5,CASSRIQGAARPQHF,TGTGCCAGCAGTAGAATACAGGGGGCGGCTCGGCCCCAGCATTTT
TRBV30,.,.,TRBJ1-2,CAWTSDGYGYTF,TGTGCCTGGACTTCGGACGGTTATGGCTACACCTTC
TRBV15,.,TRBD2,TRBJ2-1,CATSRVLAGGGEQFF,TGTGCCACCAGCAGAGTACTAGCGGGAGGTGGTGAGCAGTTCTTC
TRBV20-1,few,.,TRBJ2-5,CSARDRGKETQYF,TGCAGTGCTAGAGATCGCGGCAAAGAGACCCAGTACTTC
TRBV12-3/TRBV12-4,.,.,TRBJ2-1,CASSLRVVGYNEQFF,TGTGCCAGCAGTCTCCGGGTAGTTGGATACAATGAGCAGTTCTTC
TRBV10-3,.,.,TRBJ1-2,CAISDRADSYGYTF,TGTGCCATCAGTGATAGGGCGGATTCATATGGCTACACCTTC
TRBV4-3,few,TRBD2,TRBJ2-1,CASSQATSGSLSYNEQFF,TGCGCCAGCAGCCAGGCAACTAGCGGGAGTCTCTCCTACAATGAGCAGTTCTTC
TRBV10-3,.,TRBD2,TRBJ2-2,CAISESRAGGRTNTGELFF,TGTGCCATCAGTGAGTCAAGGGCGGGAGGACGGACGAACACCGGGGAGCTGTTTTTT
TRBV7-2,.,TRBD2,TRBJ2-1,CASSLLGLAGGYEQFF,TGTGCCAGCAGCCTACTTGGACTAGCGGGAGGTTATGAGCAGTTCTTC
TRBV10-3,.,TRBD1,TRBJ2-1,CAISPTGTGSNEQFF,TGTGCCATCAGTCCCACCGGGACAGGGTCCAATGAGCAGTTCTTC
TRBV14,.,.,TRBJ2-7,CASSQEAPRNEQYF,TGTGCCAGCAGCCAAGAGGCCCCCCGGAACGAGCAGTACTTC
TRBV20-1,.,TRBD1,TRBJ1-1,CSARDLGGRGAFF,TGCAGTGCTAGAGATTTGGGGGGCAGGGGGGCTTTCTTT
TRBV29-1,few,TRBD1,TRBJ2-7,CSVGTGGHEQYF,TGCAGCGTTGGGACAGGGGGCCACGAGCAGTACTTC
TRBV7-2,few,TRBD1,TRBJ2-7,CASRPPGQGAYEQYF,TGTGCCAGCAGGCCACCGGGACAGGGGGCTTACGAGCAGTACTTC
TRBV29-1,.,TRBD2,TRBJ2-1,CSVSRGTSGRARTSNEQFF,TGCAGCGTATCCCGGGGGACTAGCGGGAGGGCAAGGACCTCCAATGAGCAGTTCTTC
TRBV7-2,.,.,TRBJ2-7,CASSLVGDSTYEQYF,TGTGCCAGCAGCTTAGTCGGGGACTCAACCTACGAGCAGTACTTC
TRBV7-2,.,TRBD2,TRBJ2-3,CASRYGGGDTQYF,TGTGCCAGCCGATACGGCGGGGGAGATACGCAGTATTTT
TRBV3-1,.,.,TRBJ2-7,CASSQVPWRGEQYF,TGTGCCAGCAGCCAAGTCCCCTGGAGAGGTGAGCAGTACTTC
TRBV28,few,.,TRBJ2-1,CASSLIHEQFF,TGTGCCAGCAGTTTAATCCATGAGCAGTTCTTC
TRBV2,.,.,TRBJ1-4,CASSGRGSGEKLFF,TGTGCCAGCAGTGGAAGGGGGTCTGGTGAAAAACTGTTTTTT
TRBV5-1,.,.,TRBJ2-3,CASSLAGIGTDTQYF,TGCGCCAGCAGCTTGGCCGGGATTGGCACAGATACGCAGTATTTT
TRBV14,.,TRBD2,TRBJ2-1,CASSQSGTWSYNEQFF,TGTGCCAGCAGCCAGAGCGGGACTTGGAGTTACAATGAGCAGTTCTTC
TRBV10-3,.,.,TRBJ2-1,CAISDRATDVEQFF,TGTGCCATCAGTGACCGGGCCACAGACGTTGAGCAGTTCTTC
TRBV10-3,few,.,TRBJ2-3,CAIRREDTQYF,TGTGCCATCAGGAGGGAAGATACGCAGTATTTT
TRBV3-1,.,TRBD2,TRBJ2-5,CASSQATSGRGETQYF,TGTGCCAGCAGCCAAGCTACTAGCGGGAGAGGTGAGACCCAGTACTTC
TRBV6-6,.,.,TRBJ1-4,CASSPTGTGEKLFF,TGTGCCAGCAGTCCAACCGGGACGGGTGAAAAACTGTTTTTT
TRBV7-2,.,TRBD2,TRBJ2-5,CASSESMASGRSKTQYF,TGTGCCAGCAGCGAGTCGATGGCTAGCGGCCGGTCGAAGACCCAGTACTTC
TRBV5-1,.,.,TRBJ1-4,CASSNSGSQNEKLFF,TGCGCCAGCAGCAACTCAGGGTCCCAAAATGAAAAACTGTTTTTT
TRBV7-2,.,.,TRBJ2-5,CASSPSGFIGETQYF,TGTGCCAGCAGTCCCTCGGGATTCATTGGAGAGACCCAGTACTTC
TRBV6-2/TRBV6-3,.,.,TRBJ2-7,CASRKTSDEQYF,TGTGCCAGCAGGAAGACTAGTGACGAGCAGTACTTC
TRBV6-5,many,.,TRBJ2-7,CASSYGDTGPYEQYF,TGTGCCAGCAGTTACGGGGACACAGGGCCCTACGAGCAGTACTTC
TRBV20-1,.,.,TRBJ1-1,CSAGGLVISEAFF,TGCAGTGCAGGGGGGCTGGTGATTTCCGAAGCTTTCTTT
TRBV15,few,.,TRBJ2-4,CATSERLASRNIQYF,TGTGCCACCAGCGAGAGGCTAGCGAGCAGGAACATTCAGTACTTC
TRBV28,few,TRBD1,TRBJ2-3,CASSQPVRGNTQYF,TGTGCCAGCAGTCAACCGGTCAGGGGGAATACGCAGTATTTT
TRBV7-9,.,TRBD1,TRBJ1-1,CASSSQGGGDTEAFF,TGTGCCAGCAGCTCCCAGGGGGGAGGTGACACTGAAGCTTTCTTT
TRBV10-3,many,.,TRBJ2-5,CAISEKGGIGETQYF,TGTGCCATCAGTGAGAAGGGCGGGATTGGTGAGACCCAGTACTTC
TRBV10-3,.,.,TRBJ1-6,CAISERDGPLHF,TGTGCCATCAGTGAGAGGGATGGACCCCTCCACTTT
TRBV28,few,.,TRBJ2-7,CASQASVDEQYF,TGTGCCAGTCAGGCCTCGGTCGACGAGCAGTACTTC
TRBV5-1,.,.,TRBJ2-5,CASSRLTTERETQYF,TGCGCCAGCAGCAGGTTAACAACCGAAAGGGAGACCCAGTACTTC
TRBV5-1,.,.,TRBJ2-1,CASSLESNEQFF,TGCGCCAGCAGCTTGGAGAGCAATGAGCAGTTCTTC
TRBV11-2,.,.,TRBJ2-1,CASSHSTGPKRYEQFF,TGTGCCAGCAGCCATTCGACCGGGCCCAAACGATATGAGCAGTTCTTC
TRBV7-2,.,TRBD1,TRBJ1-2,CASSGTGGRNYGYTF,TGTGCCAGCAGCGGTACAGGGGGCCGTAACTATGGCTACACCTTC
TRBV6-4,.,.,TRBJ1-2,CASSDSGAYGYTF,TGTGCCAGCAGTGACTCGGGAGCCTATGGCTACACCTTC
TRBV5-1,few,TRBD1,TRBJ2-1,CASSPDRGQFF,TGCGCCAGCAGCCCAGACAGGGGGCAGTTCTTC
TRBV29-1,few,.,TRBJ2-5,CSVEETAGQETQYF,TGCAGCGTTGAAGAAACAGCAGGACAAGAGACCCAGTACTTC
TRBV20-1,.,.,TRBJ2-7,CSARAPLGGNEQYF,TGCAGTGCTAGAGCCCCCCTTGGGGGGAACGAGCAGTACTTC
TRBV20-1,few,.,TRBJ2-7,CSASRAGYGVNEQYF,TGCAGTGCTAGTAGGGCAGGGTACGGGGTCAATGAGCAGTACTTC
TRBV6-6,.,.,TRBJ1-2,CASSLGGFIGYTF,TGTGCCAGCAGTCTCGGGGGGTTTATTGGCTACACCTTC
TRBV29-1,.,.,TRBJ2-3,CSVDPVGTDTQYF,TGCAGCGTTGATCCAGTAGGTACAGATACGCAGTATTTT
TRBV20-1,.,TRBD2,TRBJ2-1,CSASRTSGSYNEQFF,TGCAGTGCTTCCCGGACTAGCGGCTCCTACAATGAGCAGTTCTTC
TRBV12-3/TRBV12-4,.,.,TRBJ2-3,CASSSPRGKRSTDTQYF,TGTGCCAGCAGTTCCCCGAGGGGGAAACGAAGCACAGATACGCAGTATTTT
TRBV5-1,.,.,TRBJ2-1,CASSPTPSGQRFFNEQFF,TGCGCCAGCAGCCCCACACCCTCGGGACAAAGGTTTTTCAATGAGCAGTTCTTC
TRBV7-9,.,.,TRBJ1-2,CASSLLGDRPEYYGYTF,TGTGCCAGCAGCTTACTAGGAGACAGGCCGGAATACTATGGCTACACCTTC
TRBV29-1,.,.,TRBJ2-1,CSVVGTDLRNEQFF,TGCAGCGTTGTGGGGACGGACCTTCGCAATGAGCAGTTCTTC
TRBV3-1,few,TRBD1,TRBJ1-3,CASSRSRQGVGSGNTIYF,TGTGCCAGCAGCCGTAGTAGACAGGGTGTAGGGTCTGGAAACACCATATATTTT
TRBV20-1,.,TRBD2,TRBJ2-3,CSAEVLADTDTQYF,TGCAGTGCTGAGGTCCTAGCGGACACAGATACGCAGTATTTT
TRBV7-8,.,.,TRBJ1-2,CASSPTHLGVGGYTF,TGTGCCAGCAGTCCAACCCACTTGGGGGTTGGCGGCTACACCTTC